This is a list of T cell receptor beta chains from one sample in a study of blood T cell repertoires in COVID-19. Profiled with immunoSEQ multiplex PCR; TCRdb holds only in-frame clones, not every one. The table lists fewer than 250,000 clones, around 84% of them singletons. Sequenced material: peripheral blood. All receptors come from a man aged 40-50 years with acute or convalescent COVID-19. Each CDR3 is given with its conserved first and last residue. A D gene is named only where the DNA matches it firmly. Some rows mark clone size as missing; the rest say once, few, many or name a class of expanded clone.

CDR3: CASSPGGSGNTIYF
DNA: TGTGCCAGCAGCCCCGGGGGGTCCGGAAACACCATATATTTT
J: TRBJ1-3
V: TRBV5-4
size: .
D: .

CDR3: CASSRTGDGYTF
DNA: TGTGCCAGCAGTCGAACAGGGGATGGCTACACCTTC
J: TRBJ1-2
V: TRBV6-2/TRBV6-3
size: .
D: TRBD1

CDR3: CASSELRPGVENIQYF
DNA: TGTGCCAGCAGTGAATTACGGCCAGGGGTAGAAAACATTCAGTACTTC
J: TRBJ2-4
V: TRBV25-1
size: .
D: .

CDR3: CASSYGTATEAFF
DNA: TGTGCCAGCAGCTACGGGACAGCTACTGAAGCTTTCTTT
J: TRBJ1-1
V: TRBV7-9
size: .
D: TRBD1

CDR3: CASSPSGQINQPQHF
DNA: TGTGCCAGCAGCCCGAGCGGACAGATCAATCAGCCCCAGCATTTT
J: TRBJ1-5
V: TRBV7-8
size: .
D: .

CDR3: CASSWGDGSNEKLFF
DNA: TGTGCCAGCTCATGGGGGGACGGATCTAATGAAAAACTGTTTTTT
J: TRBJ1-4
V: TRBV18
size: .
D: .

CDR3: CASIQMGAATLYGYTF
DNA: TGTGCCAGCATCCAAATGGGGGCTGCTACCCTATATGGCTACACCTTC
J: TRBJ1-2
V: TRBV7-9
size: few
D: .

CDR3: CASSALRSGDFPEAFF
DNA: TGTGCCAGCAGCGCCCTCCGGTCGGGGGATTTCCCTGAAGCTTTCTTT
J: TRBJ1-1
V: TRBV9
size: .
D: .

CDR3: CASNPGQGNQPQHF
DNA: TGTGCCAGTAACCCGGGACAGGGCAATCAGCCCCAGCATTTT
J: TRBJ1-5
V: TRBV19
size: .
D: TRBD1

CDR3: CASSPVPTGELFF
DNA: TGTGCCAGCAGCCCGGTACCCACCGGGGAGCTGTTTTTT
J: TRBJ2-2
V: TRBV7-3
size: .
D: .

CDR3: CASKVRGSTEAFF
DNA: TGTGCCAGTAAGGTCAGAGGGTCCACTGAAGCTTTCTTT
J: TRBJ1-1
V: TRBV19
size: .
D: .

CDR3: CASSFTRNTEAFF
DNA: TGTGCCAGCAGCTTCACCAGGAACACTGAAGCTTTCTTT
J: TRBJ1-1
V: TRBV7-3
size: .
D: .

CDR3: CSVVFRQAGGYTF
DNA: TGCAGCGTAGTCTTTCGACAGGCTGGGGGCTACACCTTC
J: TRBJ1-2
V: TRBV29-1
size: .
D: .

CDR3: CACQEGGGNTEAFF
DNA: TGTGCCTGCCAGGAAGGGGGCGGGAACACTGAAGCTTTCTTT
J: TRBJ1-1
V: TRBV28
size: .
D: TRBD1

CDR3: CASSWGQGFQPQHF
DNA: TGTGCCAGCAGTTGGGGACAGGGTTTCCAGCCCCAGCATTTT
J: TRBJ1-5
V: TRBV7-2
size: .
D: TRBD1

CDR3: CASSQAKTYEQYF
DNA: TGTGCCAGCAGCCAGGCCAAGACCTACGAGCAGTACTTC
J: TRBJ2-7
V: TRBV4-2
size: .
D: .

CDR3: CASSLGRGKNYEQYF
DNA: TGTGCCAGCAGCTTAGGCAGGGGTAAAAACTACGAGCAGTACTTC
J: TRBJ2-7
V: TRBV13
size: .
D: .

CDR3: CASSLAGGNTEAFF
DNA: TGCGCCAGCAGCCTAGCGGGAGGGAACACTGAAGCTTTCTTT
J: TRBJ1-1
V: TRBV5-1
size: .
D: .

CDR3: CASSKQGQLYEQYF
DNA: TGTGCCAGCAGCAAGCAGGGACAGCTATACGAGCAGTACTTC
J: TRBJ2-7
V: TRBV11-1
size: .
D: TRBD1

CDR3: CASSPDRGGGQYF
DNA: TGTGCCAGCAGCCCGGATAGGGGAGGAGGACAGTACTTC
J: TRBJ2-7
V: TRBV3-1/TRBV3-2
size: .
D: .

CDR3: CASSRGTEAFF
DNA: TGTGCCAGCAGTAGGGGCACTGAAGCTTTCTTT
J: TRBJ1-1
V: TRBV12-3/TRBV12-4
size: few
D: .

CDR3: CASSLEVQAGYTF
DNA: TGTGCCAGCAGCTTGGAAGTCCAGGCCGGCTACACCTTC
J: TRBJ1-2
V: TRBV5-8
size: .
D: .

CDR3: CASSFSGGAYTEAFF
DNA: TGTGCCAGCAGCTTCTCTGGGGGCGCTTACACTGAAGCTTTCTTT
J: TRBJ1-1
V: TRBV5-4
size: .
D: .

CDR3: CASSDSRRTDTQYF
DNA: TGTGCCAGCAGCGACAGTAGGCGCACAGATACGCAGTATTTT
J: TRBJ2-3
V: TRBV14
size: once
D: .

CDR3: CASSPRLLLEQYF
DNA: TGTGCCAGCAGCCCCCGACTTCTTCTCGAGCAGTACTTC
J: TRBJ2-7
V: TRBV11-1
size: .
D: .